These T cell receptor beta chains were read from a single sample in a study of blood T cell repertoires in COVID-19. Method: immunoSEQ multiplex PCR; TCRdb's copy keeps in-frame clones and lacks some. This sample has around 270,000 clones; 84% occur once, and the top ten carry 4.2%. The sequenced sample was peripheral blood. These receptor sequences come from a man in his 60s with acute or convalescent COVID-19. Each CDR3 is given with its conserved first and last residue. A D gene is named only where the DNA matches it firmly. Only some rows state a clone size, as once, few, many or a class for expanded clones.

D gene	V gene	J gene	clone size	CDR3 DNA	CDR3 protein
NA	TRBV7-9	TRBJ2-1	NA	TGTGCCAGCAGCTTAGGGGACTGGAGCTCCTACAATGAGCAGTTCTTC	CASSLGDWSSYNEQFF
NA	TRBV2	TRBJ1-4	NA	TGTGCCAGCAGCCCCCAGCGGGTTGCTAATGAAAAACTGTTTTTT	CASSPQRVANEKLFF
TRBD1	TRBV28	TRBJ2-7	NA	TGTGCCAGCTGGCAACCGGGACAGGCCTACGAGCAGTACTTC	CASWQPGQAYEQYF
TRBD2	TRBV27	TRBJ2-7	NA	TGTGCCAGCAGTAGCGGGGGCTCCTACGAGCAGTACTTC	CASSSGGSYEQYF
NA	TRBV6-5	TRBJ2-7	NA	TGTGCCAGCAGTTACTCGAGGGCCAGCGAGCAGTACTTC	CASSYSRASEQYF
NA	TRBV7-2	TRBJ2-3	NA	TGTGCCAGCAGCTCCGCCCGGTCAGATACGCAGTATTTT	CASSSARSDTQYF
TRBD1	TRBV11-2	TRBJ1-4	NA	TGTGCCAGCAGCATGGTCAGGGGGCGGTTAGGATTTAAGGAAAAACTGTTTTTT	CASSMVRGRLGFKEKLFF
NA	TRBV18	TRBJ1-5	NA	TGTGCCAGCTCACCTAAGCCCCAAAAACCTTGGCAGGGAAGTCAGCCCCAGCATTTT	CASSPKPQKPWQGSQPQHF
TRBD1	TRBV18	TRBJ1-2	NA	TGTGCCAGCTCAACGCCTTTGGACAGGAGCTATGGCTACACCTTC	CASSTPLDRSYGYTF
NA	TRBV27	TRBJ1-6	NA	TGTGCCAGCTTTGGGGGGTTTAATTCACCCCTCCACTTT	CASFGGFNSPLHF
TRBD2	TRBV29-1	TRBJ2-1	NA	TGCAGCGTTATCGGACTAGCCTACAATGAGCAGTTCTTC	CSVIGLAYNEQFF
NA	TRBV5-1	TRBJ1-1	NA	TGCGCCAGCAGCCAGCTACGGGGGGCGTACACTGAAGCTTTCTTT	CASSQLRGAYTEAFF
TRBD1	TRBV4-3	TRBJ2-1	few	TGCGCCAGCAGCCAACCGACAGGGGGACTCAATGAGCAGTTCTTC	CASSQPTGGLNEQFF
TRBD2	TRBV4-2	TRBJ2-2	NA	TGTGCCAGCAGCCAAGACCCTCCTAGCGGGACGAACACCGGGGAGCTGTTTTTT	CASSQDPPSGTNTGELFF
NA	TRBV29-1	TRBJ2-3	NA	TGCAGCGTTGACGGGGGAACAGATACGCAGTATTTT	CSVDGGTDTQYF
TRBD1	TRBV27	TRBJ2-6	once	TGTGCCAGCAGTTTCTACACAGGGGCGACCTCTGGGGCCAACGTCCTGACTTTC	CASSFYTGATSGANVLTF
TRBD2	TRBV7-8	TRBJ2-5	NA	TGTGCCAGCAGCCCCTGGCGAGCGGGGGGGCTGGAGACCCAGTACTTC	CASSPWRAGGLETQYF
NA	TRBV18	TRBJ1-1	once	TGTGCCAGCTCACAGGGACAGAACACTGAAGCTTTCTTT	CASSQGQNTEAFF
TRBD1	TRBV13	TRBJ2-1	NA	TGTGCCAGCAGCCCTCAGGGACAGCCCATCGATGAGCAGTTCTTC	CASSPQGQPIDEQFF
TRBD2	TRBV9	TRBJ2-1	NA	TGTGCCAGCAGCGTAGGGACTAGCGGGAGGTCCAACAATGAGCAGTTCTTC	CASSVGTSGRSNNEQFF
NA	TRBV6-5	TRBJ2-2	NA	TGTGCCAGCAGTTACTCCTCAGGGTGGTCCGGGGAGCTGTTTTTT	CASSYSSGWSGELFF
NA	TRBV19	TRBJ1-5	NA	TGTGCCAGTAGTCATGGCAGGGGTCCCGAGGTTCGCAATCAGCCCCAGCATTTT	CASSHGRGPEVRNQPQHF
TRBD1	TRBV28	TRBJ1-3	NA	TGTGCCAGCAGTGAAGGGACAGGGTACTCTGGAAACACCATATATTTT	CASSEGTGYSGNTIYF
NA	TRBV5-1	TRBJ2-3	NA	TGCGCCAGCAGCCCACGACACAATACCAGGCCAGATACGCAGTATTTT	CASSPRHNTRPDTQYF
TRBD1	TRBV5-1	TRBJ2-5	NA	TGCGCCAGCAGCTTAGGGGGCTACCAAGAGACCCAGTACTTC	CASSLGGYQETQYF
NA	TRBV3-1/TRBV3-2	TRBJ1-4	NA	TGTGCCAGCAGAACCGAACAGGGAGGGAGTGAAAAACTGTTTTTT	CASRTEQGGSEKLFF
NA	TRBV6-2/TRBV6-3	TRBJ2-7	NA	TGTGCCAGCAGTTACTCGACTCAGGGCTACGAGCAGTACTTC	CASSYSTQGYEQYF
TRBD1	TRBV28	TRBJ2-7	NA	TGTGCCAGCAGCCCCTCTGCAGGGACAGGGTCCCACGAGCAGTACTTC	CASSPSAGTGSHEQYF
NA	TRBV16	TRBJ1-3	NA	TGTGCCAGCAGCCCAGGGTGGATGCGTAGCTCTGGAAACACCATATATTTT	CASSPGWMRSSGNTIYF
TRBD1	TRBV19	TRBJ1-2	NA	TGTGCCAGTAGTATATCATCAGGGGGCTCGGGTGGCTACACCTTC	CASSISSGGSGGYTF
TRBD1	TRBV3-1/TRBV3-2	TRBJ1-2	NA	TGTGCCAGCAGCCAAGCTTCCAGGGGGTATGGCTACACCTTC	CASSQASRGYGYTF
TRBD2	TRBV12-5	TRBJ2-1	NA	TGTGCTAGTGGTCCTTCTGGCCTGACTAGCGGGCAGCTCTACAATGAGCAGTTCTTC	CASGPSGLTSGQLYNEQFF
NA	TRBV9	TRBJ2-3	NA	TGTGCCAGCAGCGTAGGTGGGCCTTTCCCAGATACGCAGTATTTT	CASSVGGPFPDTQYF
TRBD2	TRBV12-5	TRBJ2-1	NA	TGTGCTAGTGGTATATCCGGGACTAGCGGGAGGGGGCAGTTCTTC	CASGISGTSGRGQFF
TRBD1	TRBV5-1	TRBJ1-4	NA	TGCGCCAGCAGCCCCGAGGACAGGGCAGCTAATGAAAAACTGTTTTTT	CASSPEDRAANEKLFF
TRBD1	TRBV27	TRBJ2-6	NA	TGTGCCAGCAGTAGACAGGGTCCGACTGGGGCCAACGTCCTGACTTTC	CASSRQGPTGANVLTF
NA	TRBV9	TRBJ2-5	once	TGTGCCAGCAGCGTAGGCCAGGGCCAAGAGACCCAGTACTTC	CASSVGQGQETQYF
TRBD1	TRBV7-9	TRBJ1-6	NA	TGTGCCAGCAGCACAGACAGGGAGAACTCACCCCTCCACTTT	CASSTDRENSPLHF
NA	TRBV7-2	TRBJ2-6	NA	TGTGCCAGCCGCGGGACGTCTGGGGCCAACGTCCTGACTTTC	CASRGTSGANVLTF
NA	TRBV7-8	TRBJ2-7	NA	TGTGCCAGCAGCCTCTCCGGACTACTCTACGAGCAGTACTTC	CASSLSGLLYEQYF
NA	TRBV6-5	TRBJ1-6	NA	TGTGCCAGCAGTCGACCGAACAGGAGATCACTCCACTTT	CASSRPNRRSLHF
NA	TRBV5-1	TRBJ2-1	NA	TGCGCCAGCAGCCTTGACAGCAATGAGCAGTTCTTC	CASSLDSNEQFF
TRBD1	TRBV12-3/TRBV12-4	TRBJ1-1	NA	TGTGCCAGCAGTCTCCGGACAGGGGCTGAAGCTTTCTTT	CASSLRTGAEAFF
NA	TRBV27	TRBJ1-6	NA	TGTGCCAGCAGTTTATCGGCGGTAGCCTATAATTCACCCCTCCACTTT	CASSLSAVAYNSPLHF
NA	TRBV5-4	TRBJ1-6	NA	TGTGCCAGCAGCTTGGAGGAGAGCTCCTATAATTCACCCCTCCACTTT	CASSLEESSYNSPLHF
TRBD1	TRBV3-1/TRBV3-2	TRBJ1-2	NA	TGTGCCAGCAGCAGGGGACAGGGGGAGACCTATGGCTACACCTTC	CASSRGQGETYGYTF
NA	TRBV6-5	TRBJ2-3	NA	TGTGCCAGCACGAGCGGTCCCACAGATACGCAGTATTTT	CASTSGPTDTQYF
NA	TRBV6-1	TRBJ2-3	NA	TGTGCCAGCAGTGACAGGCCCACAGATACGCAGTATTTT	CASSDRPTDTQYF
NA	TRBV3-1/TRBV3-2	TRBJ2-2	NA	TGTGCCAGCAGCCCCCGACAGAACACCGGGGAGCTGTTTTTT	CASSPRQNTGELFF
NA	TRBV18	TRBJ2-1	once	TGTGCCAGCTCCGCCGGGACTTCGACCTACAATGAGCAGTTCTTC	CASSAGTSTYNEQFF
NA	TRBV9	TRBJ2-2	few	TGTGCCAGCACCGGGACTCTCACCGGGGAGCTGTTTTTT	CASTGTLTGELFF
TRBD1	TRBV2	TRBJ2-3	once	TGTGCCAGCCTCCGACAGGGAGATACGCAGTATTTT	CASLRQGDTQYF
NA	TRBV2	TRBJ2-5	NA	TGTGCCAGCAGCGCGACGGGGGTGACGGAGACCCAGTACTTC	CASSATGVTETQYF
TRBD1	TRBV7-9	TRBJ1-2	NA	TGTGCCAGCAGCTTAGGGGATACCCGGGACAGGGGGTATGGCTACACCTTC	CASSLGDTRDRGYGYTF
TRBD2	TRBV4-1	TRBJ2-1	NA	TGCGCCAGCAGCCAACCCCTCGGGACTACCTACAATGAGCAGTTCTTC	CASSQPLGTTYNEQFF
NA	TRBV2	TRBJ1-2	NA	TGTGCCAGCAGTGTAATGGAGTTCTATGGCTACACCTTC	CASSVMEFYGYTF
TRBD2	TRBV4-3	TRBJ2-1	NA	TGCGCCAGCAGCCCGGAGATTAGCGGGAGTAAGGGGTTCAATGAGCAGTTCTTC	CASSPEISGSKGFNEQFF
TRBD2	TRBV9	TRBJ2-3	few	TGTGCCAGCAGCGGAGCGGGGGGGCTGACAGATACGCAGTATTTT	CASSGAGGLTDTQYF
NA	TRBV29-1	TRBJ2-5	once	TGCAGCGTTGGAGCAACACAGGGCGGGGAGACCCAGTACTTC	CSVGATQGGETQYF
NA	TRBV11-2	TRBJ1-6	NA	TGTGCCAGCAGCTTTAGCGAGGTCTGGGATTCACCCCTCCACTTT	CASSFSEVWDSPLHF